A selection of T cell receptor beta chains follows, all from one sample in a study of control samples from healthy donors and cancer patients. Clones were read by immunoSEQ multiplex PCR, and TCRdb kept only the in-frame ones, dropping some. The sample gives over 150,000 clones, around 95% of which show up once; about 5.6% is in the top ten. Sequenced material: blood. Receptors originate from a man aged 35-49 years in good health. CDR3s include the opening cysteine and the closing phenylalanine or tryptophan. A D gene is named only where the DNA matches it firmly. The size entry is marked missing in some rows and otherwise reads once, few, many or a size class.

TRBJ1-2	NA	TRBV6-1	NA	CASSEENAYGYTF	TGTGCCAGCAGTGAAGAAAATGCCTATGGCTACACCTTC
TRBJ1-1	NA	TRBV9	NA	CASSPTDILNTEAFF	TGTGCCAGCAGCCCAACGGACATACTTAACACTGAAGCTTTCTTT
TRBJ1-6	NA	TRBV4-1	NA	CASSQDKQGGSPLHF	TGCGCCAGCAGCCAAGATAAACAGGGAGGATCACCCCTCCACTTT
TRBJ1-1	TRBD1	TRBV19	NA	CASSITGEGETEAFF	TGTGCCAGTAGTATTACAGGGGAGGGGGAGACTGAAGCTTTCTTT
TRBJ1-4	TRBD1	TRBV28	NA	CASSTGVATNEKLFF	TGTGCCAGCAGCACAGGGGTTGCAACTAATGAAAAACTGTTTTTT
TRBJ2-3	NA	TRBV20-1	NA	CSASIRGGPDTQYF	TGCAGTGCTAGTATTAGGGGTGGGCCAGATACGCAGTATTTT
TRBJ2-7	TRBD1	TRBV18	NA	CASSPLRDSSYEQYF	TGTGCCAGCTCACCTCTCCGGGACAGCTCCTACGAGCAGTACTTC
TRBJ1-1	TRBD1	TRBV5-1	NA	CASSLGTGGTEAFF	TGCGCCAGCAGCCTGGGGACAGGGGGCACTGAAGCTTTCTTT
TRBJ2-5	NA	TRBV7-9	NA	CASGPKLQDPQETQYF	TGTGCCAGCGGGCCTAAGTTACAGGACCCTCAAGAGACCCAGTACTTC
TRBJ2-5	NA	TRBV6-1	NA	CASSREETQYF	TGTGCCAGCAGCCGAGAAGAGACCCAGTACTTC
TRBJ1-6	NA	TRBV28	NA	CASSSGVVGTSPTLHF	TGTGCCAGCAGTTCAGGGGTGGTAGGGACCTCCCCCACCCTCCACTTT
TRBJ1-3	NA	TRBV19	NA	CASSIGRHSSGNTIYF	TGTGCCAGTAGTATCGGGAGACACTCCTCTGGAAACACCATATATTTT
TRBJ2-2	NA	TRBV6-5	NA	CASSYSQEHDGELFF	TGTGCCAGCAGTTACTCACAGGAGCACGACGGGGAGCTGTTTTTT
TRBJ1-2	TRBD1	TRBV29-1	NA	CSALTGETRGYTF	TGCAGCGCTTTAACAGGGGAAACTCGGGGCTACACCTTC
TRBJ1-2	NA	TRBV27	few	CASSLSSVGGYTF	TGTGCCAGCAGTTTATCCTCGGTCGGGGGCTACACCTTC
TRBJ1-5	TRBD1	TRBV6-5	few	CASTPDRANNQPQHF	TGTGCCAGCACCCCGGACAGGGCCAACAATCAGCCCCAGCATTTT
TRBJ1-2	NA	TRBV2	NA	CASSEASVGYGYTF	TGTGCCAGCAGTGAAGCGAGCGTCGGCTATGGCTACACCTTC